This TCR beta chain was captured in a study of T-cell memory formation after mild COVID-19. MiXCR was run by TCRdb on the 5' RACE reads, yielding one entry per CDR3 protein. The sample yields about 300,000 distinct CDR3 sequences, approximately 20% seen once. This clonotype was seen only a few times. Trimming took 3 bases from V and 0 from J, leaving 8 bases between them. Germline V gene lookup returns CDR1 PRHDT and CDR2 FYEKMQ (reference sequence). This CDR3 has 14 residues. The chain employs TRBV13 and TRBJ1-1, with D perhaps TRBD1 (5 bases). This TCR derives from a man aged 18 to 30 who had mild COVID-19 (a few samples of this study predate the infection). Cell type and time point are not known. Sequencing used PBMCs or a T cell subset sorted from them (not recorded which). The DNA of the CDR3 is TGTGCCAGCAGCTTGCGGACAATGAACACTGAAGCTTTCTTT. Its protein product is CASSLRTMNTEAFF.